This T cell receptor (beta chain) was obtained from a study of blood T cell repertoires in COVID-19. Study-level information: Material from acute and convalescent COVID-19 was sourced from the United States, Italy and Spain. In each case, the material was cDNA or gDNA derived from T cells, B-cell-depleted T cells, or PBMCs.

The study recruited people aged about 18 to 90 years across about two dozen US areas. This clone was counted between two and nine times. After removal of 4 bases from V and 4 bases from J, the junction contained 14 bases not matched to a gene. Germline CDR1 SGHRS, CDR2 YFSETQ. The CDR3 covers 18 residues. The repertoire was sequenced with immunoSEQ multiplex PCR; TCRdb's copy has only in-frame clones and lacks some. This sample carries about 400,000 clones, nearly 90% of them seen once, and the ten largest clones take roughly 2%. The sequence derives from a middle-aged woman with acute COVID-19. Sequences were obtained from PBMCs or T cells enriched from blood (not recorded which). J is TRBJ2-2 and V is TRBV5-1, with 9 bases matching TRBD1. The DNA of the CDR3 is TGCGCCAGCAGCCCCGGAACGTTGGGACAGGGTTTCACCGGGGAGCTGTTTTTT. Amino acids: CASSPGTLGQGFTGELFF.